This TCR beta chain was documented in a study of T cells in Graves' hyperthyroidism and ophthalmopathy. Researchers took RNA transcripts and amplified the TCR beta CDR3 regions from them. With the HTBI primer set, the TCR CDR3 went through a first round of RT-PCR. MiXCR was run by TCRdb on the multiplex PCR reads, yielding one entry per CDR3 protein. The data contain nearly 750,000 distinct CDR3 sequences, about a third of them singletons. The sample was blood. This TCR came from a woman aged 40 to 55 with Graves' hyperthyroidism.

CDR3 in amino acids: CASSPGLAGGSRETQYF. The CDR3 region has the DNA TGTGCCAGCAGCCCGGGGCTAGCGGGTGGTTCTAGAGAGACCCAGTACTTC. The V call is TRBV12-3 or TRBV12-4, the J call TRBJ2-5, with TRBD2 matching 8 bases. The CDR3 is made up of 17 amino acids. V lost 6 bases to trimming and J lost 4 bases; unmatched junction nucleotides: 16.